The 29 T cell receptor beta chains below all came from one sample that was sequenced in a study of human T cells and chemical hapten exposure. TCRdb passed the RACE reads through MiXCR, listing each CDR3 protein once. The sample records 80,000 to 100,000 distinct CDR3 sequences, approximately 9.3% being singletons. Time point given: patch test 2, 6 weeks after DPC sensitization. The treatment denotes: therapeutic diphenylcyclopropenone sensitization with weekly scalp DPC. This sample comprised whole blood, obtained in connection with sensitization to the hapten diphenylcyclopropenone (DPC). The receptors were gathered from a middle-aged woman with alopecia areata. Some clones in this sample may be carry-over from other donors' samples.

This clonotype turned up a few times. The CDR3 is CASSPVEAYEQYF. The CDR3 DNA follows: TGTGCCAGCAGCCCAGTGGAGGCCTACGAGCAGTACTTC. The chain links TRBV9 to TRBJ2-7, with D tentatively TRBD2 (5 bases). V lost 4 bases, J lost 2 bases, and 10 bases lay in between. The CDR3 has 13 amino acids. Germline CDR1 and CDR2: SGDLS and YYNGEE.

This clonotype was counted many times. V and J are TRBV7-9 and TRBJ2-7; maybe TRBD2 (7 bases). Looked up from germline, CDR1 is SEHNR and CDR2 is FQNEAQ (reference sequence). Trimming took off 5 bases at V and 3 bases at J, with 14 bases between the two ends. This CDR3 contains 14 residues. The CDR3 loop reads CASSVQGLIYEQYF. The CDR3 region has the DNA TGTGCCAGCAGCGTACAGGGACTAATCTACGAGCAGTACTTC.

CDR3 nucleotides: TGTGCCAGCAGCTGGGACAGGGGCACTGAAGCTTTCTTT. This encodes CASSWDRGTEAFF. This chain uses TRBV7-2 with TRBJ1-1; TRBD1 aligns across 10 bases. V gave up 4 bases and J gave up 4 bases; unmatched junction bases: 0. Germline V lookup: CDR1 SGHTA, CDR2 FQGNSA. CDR3 length: 13 residues.

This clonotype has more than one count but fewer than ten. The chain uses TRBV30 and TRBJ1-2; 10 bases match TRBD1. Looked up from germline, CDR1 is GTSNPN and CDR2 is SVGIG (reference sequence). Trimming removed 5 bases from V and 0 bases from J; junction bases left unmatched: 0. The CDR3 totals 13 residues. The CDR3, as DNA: TGTGCCTGGGGGACAGGGGCTAACTATGGCTACACCTTC. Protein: CAWGTGANYGYTF.

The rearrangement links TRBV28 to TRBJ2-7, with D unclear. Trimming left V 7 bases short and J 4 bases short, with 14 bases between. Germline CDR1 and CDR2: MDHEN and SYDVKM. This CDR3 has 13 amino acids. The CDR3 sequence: CASTPGTGYEQYF. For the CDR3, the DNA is TGTGCCAGCACTCCAGGCACCGGTTACGAGCAGTACTTC. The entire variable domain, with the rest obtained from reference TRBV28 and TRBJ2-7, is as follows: DVKVTQSSRYLVKRTGEKVFLECVQDMDHENMFWYRQDPGLGLRLIYFSYDVKMKEKGDIPEGYSVSREKKERFSLILESASTNQTSMYLCASTPGTGYEQYFGPGTRLTVT.

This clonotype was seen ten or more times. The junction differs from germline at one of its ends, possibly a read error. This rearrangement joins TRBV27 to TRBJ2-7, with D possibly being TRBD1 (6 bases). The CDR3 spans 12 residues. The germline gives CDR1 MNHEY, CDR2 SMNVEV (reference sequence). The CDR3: CASSAQGYRWHF. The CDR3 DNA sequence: TGTGCCAGCAGTGCACAGGGTTATAGGTGGCACTTC.

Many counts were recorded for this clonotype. The DNA of the CDR3 is TGTGCCAGCAGTGAAGCCCTCTTCCGGGAGACCCAGTACTTC. It specifies CASSEALFRETQYF. The genes are TRBV6-1 and TRBJ2-5; no definite D call. V dropped 0 bases and J dropped 5 bases, with 10 bases sitting between them. Germline-derived CDR1 and CDR2 are MNHNS and SASEGT. This CDR3 spans 14 amino acids.

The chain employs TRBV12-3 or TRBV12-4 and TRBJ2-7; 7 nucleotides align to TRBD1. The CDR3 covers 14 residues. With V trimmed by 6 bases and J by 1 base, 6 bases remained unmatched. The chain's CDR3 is CASRPGQSSYEQYF. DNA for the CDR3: TGTGCCAGCAGGCCGGGACAGTCTTCCTACGAGCAGTACTTC.

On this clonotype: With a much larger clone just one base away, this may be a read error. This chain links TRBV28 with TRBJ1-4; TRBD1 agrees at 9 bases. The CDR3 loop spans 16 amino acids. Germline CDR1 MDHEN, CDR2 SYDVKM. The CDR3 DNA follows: TGTGCCAACAGTTCCCTACGGGGGACAGGGAGTGAAAAACTGTTTTTT. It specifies CANSSLRGTGSEKLFF.

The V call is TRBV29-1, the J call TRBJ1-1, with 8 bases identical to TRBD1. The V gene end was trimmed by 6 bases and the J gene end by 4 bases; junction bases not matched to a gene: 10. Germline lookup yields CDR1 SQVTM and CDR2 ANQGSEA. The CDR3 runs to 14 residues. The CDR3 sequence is CSVRRTGLLTEAFF. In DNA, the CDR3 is TGCAGCGTGCGAAGGACAGGGCTTCTCACTGAAGCTTTCTTT.

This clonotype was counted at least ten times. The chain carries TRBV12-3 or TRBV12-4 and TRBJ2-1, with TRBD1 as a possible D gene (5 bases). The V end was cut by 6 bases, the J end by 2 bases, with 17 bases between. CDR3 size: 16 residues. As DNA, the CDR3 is TGTGCCAGCAGCTCGGCCAGGGTTGGCGCCTACAATGAGCAGTTCTTC. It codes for CASSSARVGAYNEQFF.

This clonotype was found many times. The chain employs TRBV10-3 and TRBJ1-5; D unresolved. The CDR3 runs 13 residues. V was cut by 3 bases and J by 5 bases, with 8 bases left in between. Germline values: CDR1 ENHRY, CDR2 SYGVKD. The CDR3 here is CAISEGTDQPQHF. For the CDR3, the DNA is TGTGCCATCAGTGAAGGAACGGATCAGCCCCAGCATTTT.

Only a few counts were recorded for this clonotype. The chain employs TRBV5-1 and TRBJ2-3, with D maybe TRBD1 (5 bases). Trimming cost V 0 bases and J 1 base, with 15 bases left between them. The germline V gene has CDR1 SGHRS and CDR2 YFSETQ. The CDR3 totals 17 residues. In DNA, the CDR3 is TGCGCCAGCAGCTTGGATTTCCGTCAAGGGGGCACAGATACGCAGTATTTT. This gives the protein CASSLDFRQGGTDTQYF.

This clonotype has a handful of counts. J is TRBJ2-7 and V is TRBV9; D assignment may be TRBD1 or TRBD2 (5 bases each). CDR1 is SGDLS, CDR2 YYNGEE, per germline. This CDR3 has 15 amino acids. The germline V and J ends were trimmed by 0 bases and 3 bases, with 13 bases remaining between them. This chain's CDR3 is CASSVGEGSVYEQYF. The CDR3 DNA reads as TGTGCCAGCAGCGTAGGAGAGGGGAGCGTCTACGAGCAGTACTTC.

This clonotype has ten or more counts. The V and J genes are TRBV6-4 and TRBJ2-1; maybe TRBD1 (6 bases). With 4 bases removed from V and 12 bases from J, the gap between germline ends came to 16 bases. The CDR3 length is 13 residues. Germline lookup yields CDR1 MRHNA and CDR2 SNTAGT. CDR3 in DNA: TGTGCCAGCAGTGGGGACATATCCAAGGGGCAGTTCTTC. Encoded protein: CASSGDISKGQFF.

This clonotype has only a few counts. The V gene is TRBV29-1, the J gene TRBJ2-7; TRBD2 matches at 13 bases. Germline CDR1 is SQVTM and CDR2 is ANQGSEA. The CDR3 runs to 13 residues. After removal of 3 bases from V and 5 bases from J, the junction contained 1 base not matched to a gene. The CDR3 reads CSVEGLAGNEQYF. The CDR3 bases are TGCAGCGTTGAGGGACTAGCGGGAAACGAGCAGTACTTC.

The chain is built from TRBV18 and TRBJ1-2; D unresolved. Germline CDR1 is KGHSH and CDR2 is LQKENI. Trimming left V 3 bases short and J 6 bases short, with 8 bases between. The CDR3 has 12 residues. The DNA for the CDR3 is TGTGCCAGCTCACCGGGCATCCATGGCTACACCTTC. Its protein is CASSPGIHGYTF.

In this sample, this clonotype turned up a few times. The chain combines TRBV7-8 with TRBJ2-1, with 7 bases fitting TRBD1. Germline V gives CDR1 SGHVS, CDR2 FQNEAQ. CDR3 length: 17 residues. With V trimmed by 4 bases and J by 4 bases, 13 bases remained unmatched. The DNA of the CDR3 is TGTGCCAGCAGCTCCTACAGGGGAAGACACGGATACAATGAGCAGTTCTTC. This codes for CASSSYRGRHGYNEQFF.

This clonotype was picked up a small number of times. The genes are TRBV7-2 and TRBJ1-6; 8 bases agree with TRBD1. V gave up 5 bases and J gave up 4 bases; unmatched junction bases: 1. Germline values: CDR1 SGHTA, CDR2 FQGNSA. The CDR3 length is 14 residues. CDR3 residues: CASSRTGYNSPLHF. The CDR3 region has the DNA TGTGCCAGCAGCCGGACAGGGTATAATTCACCCCTCCACTTT.

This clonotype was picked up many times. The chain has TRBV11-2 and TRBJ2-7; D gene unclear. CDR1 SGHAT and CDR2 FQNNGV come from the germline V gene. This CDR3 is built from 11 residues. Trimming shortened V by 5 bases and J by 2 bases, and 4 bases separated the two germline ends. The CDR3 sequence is CASSPAYEQYF. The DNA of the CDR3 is TGTGCCAGCAGCCCTGCCTACGAGCAGTACTTC.

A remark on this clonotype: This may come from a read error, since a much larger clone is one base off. The CDR3 here is CASSPRDKNFQYF. CDR3 in DNA: TGTGCCAGCAGTCCCCGGGACAAAAACTTTCAGTACTTC. This sequence joins TRBV6-2 or TRBV6-3 and TRBJ2-4, with D perhaps TRBD1 (6 bases). CDR1 is MNHEY and CDR2 is SVGEGT in the germline V gene. The CDR3 sequence is 13 residues long.

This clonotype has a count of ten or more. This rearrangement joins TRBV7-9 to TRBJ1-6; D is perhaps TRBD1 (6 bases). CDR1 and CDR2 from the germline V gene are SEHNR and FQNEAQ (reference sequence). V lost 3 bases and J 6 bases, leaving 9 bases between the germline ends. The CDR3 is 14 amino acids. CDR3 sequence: CASSFGRGNSPLHF. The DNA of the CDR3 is TGTGCCAGCAGCTTCGGCAGGGGTAATTCACCCCTCCACTTT.

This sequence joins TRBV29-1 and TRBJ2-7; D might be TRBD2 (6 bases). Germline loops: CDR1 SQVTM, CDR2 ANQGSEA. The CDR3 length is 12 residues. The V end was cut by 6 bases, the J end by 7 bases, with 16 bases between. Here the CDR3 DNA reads TGCAGCGTATGGGGGGACCCCCCAGAGCAGTACTTC. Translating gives CSVWGDPPEQYF.

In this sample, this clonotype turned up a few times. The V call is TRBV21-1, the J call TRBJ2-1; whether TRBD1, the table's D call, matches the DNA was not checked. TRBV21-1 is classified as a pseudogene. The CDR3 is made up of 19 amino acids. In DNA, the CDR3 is TGTGCCAGCAGCAAACCGCCCAACCCCGGTCCTTACTCCTACAATGAGCAGTTCTTC. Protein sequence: CASSKPPNPGPYSYNEQFF.

The CDR3 reads CASSVAITGSGANVLTF. The CDR3 bases are TGTGCCAGCAGCGTAGCTATCACGGGATCTGGGGCCAACGTCCTGACTTTC. The rearrangement joins TRBV9 to TRBJ2-6, with a weak D call TRBD2 (5 bases). This CDR3 has 17 amino acids. Per the germline V gene, CDR1 is SGDLS and CDR2 is YYNGEE. Trimming shortened V by 0 bases and J by 1 base, and 11 bases separated the two germline ends.

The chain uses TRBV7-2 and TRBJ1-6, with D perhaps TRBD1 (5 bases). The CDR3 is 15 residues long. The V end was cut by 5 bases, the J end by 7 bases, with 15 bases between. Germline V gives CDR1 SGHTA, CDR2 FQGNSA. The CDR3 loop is CASSPAQVSNSPLHF. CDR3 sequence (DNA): TGTGCCAGCAGCCCCGCACAGGTCAGCAATTCACCCCTCCACTTT.

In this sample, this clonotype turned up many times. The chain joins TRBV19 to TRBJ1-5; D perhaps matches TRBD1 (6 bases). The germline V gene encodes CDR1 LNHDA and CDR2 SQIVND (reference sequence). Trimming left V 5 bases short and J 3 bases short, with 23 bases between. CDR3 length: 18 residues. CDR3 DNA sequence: TGTGCCAGTAGTCCTATCGTGACAGGCCCAACACACAATCAGCCCCAGCATTTT. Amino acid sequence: CASSPIVTGPTHNQPQHF.

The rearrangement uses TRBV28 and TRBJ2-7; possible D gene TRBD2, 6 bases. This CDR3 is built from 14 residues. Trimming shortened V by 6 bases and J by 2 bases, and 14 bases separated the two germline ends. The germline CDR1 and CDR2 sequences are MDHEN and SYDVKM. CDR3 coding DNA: TGTGCCAGCAGCCCCCGGGTAGCGGCCTACGAGCAGTACTTC. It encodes CASSPRVAAYEQYF.

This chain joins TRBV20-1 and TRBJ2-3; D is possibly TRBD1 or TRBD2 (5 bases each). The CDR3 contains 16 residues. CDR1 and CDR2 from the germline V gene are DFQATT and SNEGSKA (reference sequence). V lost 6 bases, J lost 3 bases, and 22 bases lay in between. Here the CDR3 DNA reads TGCAGTGCGCTAGGAGTAGGGTCTGGGACGACAGATACGCAGTATTTT. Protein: CSALGVGSGTTDTQYF.